The count of the clone carrying this T cell receptor beta chain is one. Its target is unknown. The sample is drawn from a study of cytomegalovirus exposure and HLA in healthy donors. The PCR contained 60 Vbeta and 13 Jbeta primers. Measured with immunoSEQ multiplex PCR; TCRdb has only the in-frame clones, and not every one. The sample has more than 150,000 clones, more than 75% seen once; the top ten hold more than 0.2%. This CDR3 spans 13 amino acids. Germline V gene data show CDR1 as SGHDT and CDR2 as YYEEEE. V lost 3 bases to trimming and J lost 4 bases, with 10 bases between them. Study observations and caveats: As immune exposure information, only CMV serostatus was available. Later analysis suggested most CMV-associated TCR beta chains were HLA-restricted.

This clonotype was obtained from a girl under three years old in good health and CMV-seronegative. The V and J genes are TRBV5-6 and TRBJ1-2; a weak D match, TRBD1 (6 bases). Sequencing was performed on PBMCs. The CDR3 DNA follows: TGTGCCAGCAGCTCCGGGACAATCTATGGCTACACCTTC. It yields the protein CASSSGTIYGYTF.